One T cell receptor (beta chain) is described in this entry. As yet, its antigen is unknown. Trimming cost V 2 bases and J 1 base; bases outside gene matches: 12. Germline-derived CDR1 and CDR2 are LNHDA and SQIVND (reference sequence). The CDR3 runs to 19 residues. The sample is drawn from a study of T cells in localized non-small cell lung cancer. Clones were read by immunoSEQ multiplex PCR, and TCRdb kept only the in-frame ones, dropping some. Seen here are some 29,000 clones, 85% to 90% observed once, and the top ten hold about 3%. Whole-study findings and limits: Uninvolved adjacent lung, not tumor, had the highest T cell clonality.

The receptor comes from a woman aged 18-49 years with stage I lung adenocarcinoma. The gene calls are TRBV19 and TRBJ2-7, with TRBD2 matching over 12 bases. The sequenced sample was peripheral blood, obtained before any cancer treatment. The CDR3 here is CASSIYGQGLAGISYEQYF. The DNA of the CDR3 is TGTGCCAGTAGTATATACGGACAGGGACTAGCGGGTATATCCTACGAGCAGTACTTC.